These 24 T cell receptor beta chains share one sample of origin, sequenced in a study of blood T cell repertoires in COVID-19. Here immunoSEQ multiplex PCR was the method, and the copy in TCRdb shows in-frame clones only, minus some. The sample lists about 86,000 clones, more than 75% occurring once. Sequencing was carried out using peripheral blood. The receptors were gathered from a woman of 80 years or more with acute or convalescent COVID-19.

This clone turned up a few times. The chain has TRBV5-6 and TRBJ1-4; D is undetermined. Germline V gene lookup returns CDR1 SGHDT and CDR2 YYEEEE. This CDR3 is 15 amino acids long. V lost 0 bases and J 5 bases, leaving 11 bases between the germline ends. The CDR3 region is CASSLGAGQNEKLFF. CDR3 nucleotides: TGTGCCAGCAGCTTGGGGGCAGGCCAGAATGAAAAACTGTTTTTT.

The CDR3 nucleotides are TGTGCCAGCAGTGGCGGGACAGGCCTCCTACCGGTTAACTATGGCTACACCTTC. It yields the protein CASSGGTGLLPVNYGYTF. This chain joins TRBV27 and TRBJ1-2; 8 bases are a match to TRBD1. The germline V gene has CDR1 MNHEY and CDR2 SMNVEV (reference sequence). The CDR3 is 18 residues long. The V gene end was trimmed by 5 bases and the J gene end by 1 base; junction bases not matched to a gene: 15.

This sequence joins TRBV4-1 and TRBJ2-3, with D perhaps matching TRBD2 (6 bases). This CDR3 contains 14 residues. Between the trimmed V and J ends, which lost 1 base and 4 bases, there was a span of 9 bases. Germline CDR1 MGHRA, CDR2 YSYEKL. CDR3 residues: CASSQGRLADTQYF. CDR3 DNA sequence: TGCGCCAGCAGCCAAGGCCGACTAGCAGATACGCAGTATTTT.

The V gene is TRBV19, the J gene TRBJ2-7, with a possible D match to TRBD1 (7 bases). The V gene's germline CDR1 is LNHDA and CDR2 SQIVND (reference sequence). The CDR3 contains 13 residues. With 4 bases removed from V and 5 bases from J, the gap between germline ends came to 12 bases. The CDR3 spells CASSNVRGDEQYF. The CDR3, as DNA: TGTGCCAGTAGTAACGTCAGGGGGGACGAGCAGTACTTC.

The V and J genes are TRBV27 and TRBJ1-3, with 9 bases aligning to TRBD1. V shed 8 bases and J 4 bases; nucleotides not matched to a gene: 9. The CDR3 has 15 amino acids. The germline gives CDR1 MNHEY, CDR2 SMNVEV (reference sequence). As DNA, the CDR3 is TGTGCCAGCGCCCTACAGGGGGCGCTGGGAAACACCATATATTTT. As protein: CASALQGALGNTIYF.

This clone appeared once. The V call is TRBV2, the J call TRBJ1-5; TRBD1 is a possible D gene (6 bases). Germline V gene lookup returns CDR1 SNHLY and CDR2 FYNNEI. The V and J ends lost 7 bases and 0 bases respectively, with 13 bases between them. The CDR3 extends over 15 amino acids. The CDR3 sequence is CASTRQADSNQPQHF. DNA of the CDR3: TGTGCCAGCACAAGACAGGCTGATAGCAATCAGCCCCAGCATTTT. Looking up the rest from reference TRBV2 and TRBJ1-5 gives the full variable domain: EPEVTQTPSHQVTQMGQEVILRCVPISNHLYFYWYRQILGQKVEFLVSFYNNEISEKSEIFDDQFSVERPDGSNFTLKIRSTKLEDSAMYFCASTRQADSNQPQHFGDGTRLSIL.

This clone was observed a few times. The chain carries TRBV2 and TRBJ2-7, with D unclear. There are 12 residues in the CDR3. V was shortened by 5 bases and J by 2 bases, with 7 bases between the two germline ends. The germline V gene encodes CDR1 SNHLY and CDR2 FYNNEI. CDR3 loop: CASSQAPYEQYF. CDR3 coding DNA: TGTGCCAGCAGTCAGGCGCCCTACGAGCAGTACTTC. The entire variable domain, with the rest obtained from reference TRBV2 and TRBJ2-7, is as follows: EPEVTQTPSHQVTQMGQEVILRCVPISNHLYFYWYRQILGQKVEFLVSFYNNEISEKSEIFDDQFSVERPDGSNFTLKIRSTKLEDSAMYFCASSQAPYEQYFGPGTRLTVT.

The rearrangement joins TRBV6-1 to TRBJ1-6, with a weak D call TRBD1 (5 bases). The V end was cut by 7 bases, the J end by 10 bases, with 14 bases between. CDR3 length: 13 amino acids. Germline values: CDR1 MNHNS, CDR2 SASEGT. CDR3 coding DNA: TGTGCCAGCATCGCAGGGCTTCGATCACCCCTCCACTTT. Translation gives CASIAGLRSPLHF.

This chain uses TRBV5-5 with TRBJ1-1, with TRBD1 identical over 8 bases. Unmatched junction bases numbered 5, after V lost 3 bases and J lost 4 bases. The CDR3 sequence is 14 residues long. CDR1 SGHKS and CDR2 YYEKEE come from the germline V gene (reference sequence). The CDR3 region has the DNA TGTGCCAGCAGCTGGGGACAGGTAATCACTGAAGCTTTCTTT. Translating gives CASSWGQVITEAFF.

J is TRBJ2-1 and V is TRBV7-8; tentative D call: TRBD2 (6 bases). The germline V gene has CDR1 SGHVS and CDR2 FQNEAQ. The length of the CDR3 is 16 residues. V was pared by 5 bases and J by 4 bases, with 18 bases between. The CDR3 reads CASSPPPAGSYNEQFF. The CDR3, as DNA: TGTGCCAGCAGCCCACCACCCGCGGGGTCGTACAATGAGCAGTTCTTC.

The rearrangement joins TRBV2 to TRBJ1-6; D is possibly TRBD1 (6 bases). The V end lost 4 bases, the J end lost 7 bases, and 14 bases lay between the germline ends. Germline assignment: CDR1 SNHLY and CDR2 FYNNEI. This CDR3 has 15 residues. The CDR3: CASSGSRQVNSPLHF. The CDR3 DNA reads TGTGCCAGCAGTGGTTCAAGACAGGTGAATTCACCCCTCCACTTT.

This chain connects TRBV7-9 to TRBJ2-1, with TRBD2 matching over 7 bases. The CDR3 covers 17 residues. Germline assignment: CDR1 SEHNR and CDR2 FQNEAQ (reference sequence). Trimming cost V 5 bases and J 0 bases; bases outside gene matches: 10. The CDR3 sequence: CASSHLADTHSYNEQFF. CDR3 bases: TGTGCCAGCAGCCACCTAGCGGACACCCACTCCTACAATGAGCAGTTCTTC.

This clone was counted only a few times. The chain employs TRBV10-3 and TRBJ2-7; D perhaps matches TRBD1 (7 bases). V was pared by 4 bases and J by 4 bases, with 11 bases between. The germline V gene has CDR1 ENHRY and CDR2 SYGVKD. There are 13 residues in the CDR3. The CDR3 here is CAISASGGYEQYF. For the CDR3, the DNA is TGTGCCATCAGTGCATCAGGGGGGTACGAGCAGTACTTC.

The rearrangement links TRBV7-2 to TRBJ1-5, with unresolved D. The CDR3 spans 15 residues. Germline lookup yields CDR1 SGHTA and CDR2 FQGNSA. V lost 1 base, J lost 6 bases, and 13 bases lay in between. The CDR3 DNA reads TGTGCCAGCAGCTTAGTGGAGGGAGCAGGTCAGCCCCAGCATTTT. Amino acid sequence: CASSLVEGAGQPQHF.

The V and J genes are TRBV28 and TRBJ1-2; no firm D call. Trimming stripped 7 bases from V and 1 base from J, with 13 bases between. The germline CDR1 and CDR2 sequences are MDHEN and SYDVKM. This CDR3 contains 14 residues. CDR3 sequence reads: CASNSPGNNYGYTF. The CDR3 DNA follows: TGTGCCAGCAACTCTCCGGGGAATAACTATGGCTACACCTTC.

The chain is built from TRBV4-2 and TRBJ2-3; D is perhaps TRBD1 (6 bases). V was cut by 4 bases and J by 3 bases, with 17 bases left in between. The germline gives CDR1 LGHNA, CDR2 YNFKEQ. The CDR3 contains 16 residues. Here the CDR3 DNA reads TGTGCCAGCAGCCCCATGGCCTGGGGGCAGACAGATACGCAGTATTTT. Its translation is CASSPMAWGQTDTQYF.

The chain combines TRBV10-1 with TRBJ2-3; 7 bases are a match to TRBD2. The CDR3 is 15 residues long. Trimming took 0 bases from V and 1 from J; bases not matched to a gene: 1. Germline CDR1 reads WNHNN; CDR2 reads SYGVQD (reference sequence). The CDR3 DNA reads as TGCGCCAGCAGTGAGTCGAGCGGGGGCACAGATACGCAGTATTTT. Amino acids: CASSESSGGTDTQYF.

This rearrangement joins TRBV19 to TRBJ2-6, with 8 bases lining up with TRBD1. Unmatched junction bases numbered 10, after V lost 5 bases and J lost 4 bases. Germline CDR1 reads LNHDA; CDR2 reads SQIVND (reference sequence). The CDR3 runs to 17 residues. CDR3 protein: CASSVRQGLGGANVLTF. The CDR3 nucleotides read TGTGCCAGTAGTGTCCGACAGGGGTTGGGAGGGGCCAACGTCCTGACTTTC.

Only one count was recorded for this clone. The J gene is TRBJ1-2, the V gene TRBV20-1; D remains ambiguous. The CDR3 runs 12 residues. Germline V gene sequence: CDR1 DFQATT, CDR2 SNEGSKA (reference sequence). The V and J ends lost 3 bases and 2 bases respectively, with 7 bases between them. The chain's CDR3 is CSASKQNYGYTF. The CDR3 DNA is TGCAGTGCTAGTAAACAGAACTATGGCTACACCTTC.

This chain connects TRBV3-1 (or the pseudogene TRBV3-2) to TRBJ1-5, with a weak D call TRBD1 (5 bases). Germline CDR1 is LGHDT and CDR2 is YNNKEL (reference sequence). This CDR3 has 19 amino acids. V lost 4 bases to trimming and J lost 0 bases, with 22 bases between them. This CDR3 reads CASSLHLRGSYYSNQPQHF. The CDR3 bases are TGTGCCAGCAGCCTCCACCTGCGGGGGTCCTACTATAGCAATCAGCCCCAGCATTTT.

This chain uses TRBV27 with TRBJ2-7; possibly TRBD1 for D (6 bases). The germline V gene encodes CDR1 MNHEY and CDR2 SMNVEV (reference sequence). The CDR3 spans 15 residues. Trimming removed 0 bases at V and 4 bases at J, with 13 bases between. CDR3 region: CASSLSRAQGYEQYF. The CDR3, as DNA: TGTGCCAGCAGTTTATCCCGAGCCCAGGGGTACGAGCAGTACTTC.

This clone was picked up one time. The CDR3 coding sequence is TGTGCCAGCCTAGCGTACCTCGGGCCGAACACTGAAGCTTTCTTT. Translation gives CASLAYLGPNTEAFF. V gene TRBV6-5 combines with J gene TRBJ1-1; D remains unclear. The CDR3 covers 15 residues. The germline gives CDR1 MNHEY, CDR2 SVGAGI. Deletions cut 8 bases from V and 1 base from J, with 17 bases between.

This rearrangement joins TRBV7-2 to TRBJ2-3; D uncertain. Germline V lookup: CDR1 SGHTA, CDR2 FQGNSA. This CDR3 spans 13 amino acids. Trimming left V 1 base short and J 5 bases short, with 7 bases between. DNA for the CDR3: TGTGCCAGCAGCTTAGGGCGAGGAGATACGCAGTATTTT. This codes for CASSLGRGDTQYF.

This clone was counted only a few times. CDR3 bases: TGTGCCAGCAGCCAATGGACAGGGCAGCAGTTCTTC. Amino acids: CASSQWTGQQFF. The genes are TRBV5-6 and TRBJ2-1, with 8 bases lining up with TRBD1. The CDR3 runs 12 residues. CDR1 SGHDT and CDR2 YYEEEE come from the germline V gene. V gave up 4 bases and J gave up 11 bases; unmatched junction bases: 5.